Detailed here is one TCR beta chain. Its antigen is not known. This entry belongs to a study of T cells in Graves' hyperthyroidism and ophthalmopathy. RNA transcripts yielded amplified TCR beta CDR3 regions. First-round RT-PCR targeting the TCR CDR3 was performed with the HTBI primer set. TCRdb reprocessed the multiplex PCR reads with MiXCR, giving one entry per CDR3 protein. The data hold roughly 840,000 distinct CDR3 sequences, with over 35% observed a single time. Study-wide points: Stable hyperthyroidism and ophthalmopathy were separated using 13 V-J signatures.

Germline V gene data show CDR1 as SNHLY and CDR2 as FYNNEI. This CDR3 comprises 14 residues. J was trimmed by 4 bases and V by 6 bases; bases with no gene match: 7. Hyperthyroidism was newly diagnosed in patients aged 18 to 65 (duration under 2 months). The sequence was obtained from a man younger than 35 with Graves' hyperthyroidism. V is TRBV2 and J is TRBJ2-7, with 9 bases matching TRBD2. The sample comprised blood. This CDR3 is CASSRAGGRYEQYF. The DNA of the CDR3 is TGTGCCAGCAGCCGAGCGGGAGGACGGTACGAGCAGTACTTC.